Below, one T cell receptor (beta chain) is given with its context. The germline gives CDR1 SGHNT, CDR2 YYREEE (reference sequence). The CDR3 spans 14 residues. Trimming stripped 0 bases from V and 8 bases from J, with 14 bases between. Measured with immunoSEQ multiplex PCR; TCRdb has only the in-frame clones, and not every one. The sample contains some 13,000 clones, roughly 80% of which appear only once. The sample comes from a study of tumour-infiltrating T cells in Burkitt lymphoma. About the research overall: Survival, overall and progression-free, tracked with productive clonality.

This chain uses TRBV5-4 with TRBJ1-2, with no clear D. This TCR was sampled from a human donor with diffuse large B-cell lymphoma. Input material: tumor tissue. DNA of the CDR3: TGTGCCAGCAGCTTGGTGCAGGCAGCTGTCGGCTACACCTTC. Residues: CASSLVQAAVGYTF.